The present TCR beta chain was sequenced within a study of blood T cell repertoires in COVID-19. The overall study: Both acute and convalescent COVID-19 samples were obtained from the United States, Italy and Spain. PBMCs, B-cell-depleted T cells, or T cells provided the cDNA or gDNA that made up the material.

Authors' data handling: Amplifying reference gene primers gave estimates of nucleated cell counts. Measured with immunoSEQ multiplex PCR; TCRdb has only the in-frame clones, and not every one. D and trimming come from the DNA, and the V and J calls and clone size come from that table. The repertoire includes about 210,000 clones, around 87% of them detected once, and over 2.5% sits in the top ten. The CDR3 extends over 15 amino acids. J lost 5 bases, V lost 0 bases, and 6 bases had no gene match. Germline lookup yields CDR1 SGDLS and CDR2 YYNGEE. The sequenced material came from peripheral blood. The V and J genes are TRBV9 and TRBJ1-1; 8 nucleotides align to TRBD1. The clonotype originates from a man aged 55 to 70 with acute or convalescent COVID-19. The CDR3 protein is CASSVAQGARTEAFF. The DNA for the CDR3 is TGTGCCAGCAGCGTAGCCCAGGGGGCGAGGACTGAAGCTTTCTTT.